This TCR beta chain was identified during a study of control samples from healthy donors and cancer patients. The CDR3 runs 13 residues. The ends lost 5 bases at V and 7 bases at J; junction bases unmatched: 6. Germline CDR1 LNHNV, CDR2 YYDKDF (reference sequence). Assay used: immunoSEQ multiplex PCR; TCRdb lists only in-frame clones, some missing. This table has about 130,000 clones, approximately 92% appearing once. This sequence joins TRBV15 and TRBJ1-2; 8 bases line up with TRBD1. The TCR comes from a man older than 75 with head and neck cancer. Sequencing was done on a sample of PBMCs. The CDR3 nucleotides are TGTGCCACCAGCCCCGACAGGGGTTTTGGCTACACCTTC. It is translated as CATSPDRGFGYTF.